The clone carrying this TCR beta chain was recorded only once. These data belong to a study of T cell responses to AZD1222 COVID-19 vaccine. The CDR3 is 15 amino acids. Germline V CDR1 and CDR2: SEHNR, FQNEAQ (reference sequence). V was pared by 5 bases and J by 1 base, with 6 bases of the junction left unmatched. The repertoire was sequenced with immunoSEQ multiplex PCR; TCRdb's copy has only in-frame clones and lacks some. The sample shows over 150,000 clones, about 94% of them seen only once. The sequencing here drew on peripheral blood, taken 28 days after the second AZD1222 dose. The TCR originated in an adult who received the AZD1222 COVID-19 vaccine. This rearrangement joins TRBV7-9 to TRBJ2-7; 9 nucleotides align to TRBD1. The CDR3 loop is CASSARGTGSYEQYF. In nucleotides, the CDR3 is TGTGCCAGCAGCGCTCGGGGGACAGGGTCCTACGAGCAGTACTTC.